Following are 17 T cell receptor beta chains from one sample sequenced in a study of T cell responses to AZD1222 COVID-19 vaccine. Measured with immunoSEQ multiplex PCR; TCRdb has only the in-frame clones, and not every one. The table includes 140,000 or so clones, approximately 86% detected once. Source: peripheral blood, taken 28 days after the second dose of the MenACWY control vaccine. The receptors come from an adult who received the MenACWY meningococcal vaccine as a control.

With respect to this clone: The junction differs from germline at one of its ends, possibly a read error. The chain uses TRBV6-6 and TRBJ2-7; D is unresolved. The CDR3 is 11 amino acids. CDR1 and CDR2 (germline): MNHNY, SVGAGI (reference sequence). The CDR3 spells CASSYLKQLFF. Here the CDR3 DNA reads TGTGCCAGCAGTTACCTTAAACAGCTTTTCTTC.

This clone was counted only a few times. The same CDR3 can be traced to other DNA sequences in this sample. This rearrangement joins TRBV2 to TRBJ1-1, with 8 bases aligning to TRBD1. V gave up 8 bases and J gave up 4 bases; unmatched junction bases: 9. The CDR3 spans 14 residues. Germline V gene sequence: CDR1 SNHLY, CDR2 FYNNEI. The chain's CDR3 is CASLQGAFVTEAFF. The CDR3 DNA is TGTGCCAGCCTCCAGGGGGCTTTTGTCACTGAAGCTTTCTTT.

The chain employs TRBV24-1 and TRBJ1-2, with D unresolved. Trimming stripped 3 bases from V and 7 bases from J, with 17 bases between. The CDR3 loop spans 15 amino acids. The germline gives CDR1 KGHDR, CDR2 SFDVKD. CDR3 protein: CATSDSGREESGYTF. CDR3 DNA: TGTGCCACCAGTGATAGTGGCAGAGAGGAAAGTGGCTACACCTTC.

This clone was observed once. V usage is TRBV7-9 and J usage is TRBJ1-3, with a possible D match to TRBD1 (6 bases). Trimming left V 3 bases short and J 1 base short, with 10 bases between. CDR1 is SEHNR, CDR2 FQNEAQ, per germline (reference sequence). This CDR3 region has 15 residues. The CDR3 loop reads CASSFGTRSGNTIYF. CDR3 sequence (DNA): TGTGCCAGCAGCTTCGGGACACGGTCTGGAAACACCATATATTTT.

The count of this clone is one. The chain joins TRBV2 to TRBJ1-1; D gene uncertain. Germline CDR1 SNHLY, CDR2 FYNNEI. This CDR3 region has 14 residues. V dropped 2 bases and J dropped 1 base, with 8 bases sitting between them. Here the CDR3 reads CASSELQTNTEAFF. CDR3 coding DNA: TGTGCCAGCAGTGAATTACAGACGAACACTGAAGCTTTCTTT.

This clone came up a few times. J is TRBJ2-7 and V is TRBV6-5; 10 bases line up with TRBD1. Germline V gene data show CDR1 as MNHEY and CDR2 as SVGAGI. This CDR3 has 14 amino acids. V shed 8 bases and J 3 bases; nucleotides not matched to a gene: 7. CDR3 protein: CASGSDRGLYEQYF. As DNA, the CDR3 is TGTGCCAGCGGATCCGACAGGGGGCTCTACGAGCAGTACTTC.

CDR3 in amino acids: CASSEAGGYNEQFF. In DNA, the CDR3 is TGTGCCAGCAGTGAAGCGGGAGGCTACAATGAGCAGTTCTTC. The chain joins TRBV6-4 to TRBJ2-1, with 9 positions matching TRBD2. Germline-derived CDR1 and CDR2 are MRHNA and SNTAGT. The V segment lost 3 bases and the J segment 3 bases; nucleotides outside the gene matches: 0. The CDR3 contains 14 residues.

The rearrangement uses TRBV2 and TRBJ1-1; no firm D call. There are 14 residues in the CDR3. The V and J ends lost 6 bases and 0 bases respectively, with 11 bases between them. Germline lookup yields CDR1 SNHLY and CDR2 FYNNEI. The CDR3 coding sequence is TGTGCCAGCAGGCTGGCAGTCATGAACACTGAAGCTTTCTTT. This gives the protein CASRLAVMNTEAFF.

The rearrangement links TRBV19 to TRBJ1-1; possible D gene TRBD1, 5 bases. Trimming took 3 bases from V and 3 from J, leaving 11 bases between them. This CDR3 contains 14 residues. Germline V gene lookup returns CDR1 LNHDA and CDR2 SQIVND (reference sequence). The CDR3 nucleotides are TGTGCCAGTAGTATGGTCCCAGGGTACACTGAAGCTTTCTTT. Amino acids: CASSMVPGYTEAFF. The full variable domain, in which reference TRBV19 and TRBJ1-1 provide the parts outside the CDR3, is DGGITQSPKYLFRKEGQNVTLSCEQNLNHDAMYWYRQDPGQGLRLIYYSQIVNDFQKGDIAEGYSVSREKKESFPLTVTSAQKNPTAFYLCASSMVPGYTEAFFGQGTRLTVV.

V and J are TRBV29-1 and TRBJ1-2; D not resolved. Trimming left V 2 bases short and J 12 bases short, with 19 bases between. CDR3 length: 13 residues. Germline V gene data show CDR1 as SQVTM and CDR2 as ANQGSEA. The CDR3 protein is CSVEFVSAGSNTF. CDR3 DNA sequence: TGCAGCGTTGAATTTGTCTCCGCGGGGAGTAACACCTTC.

The chain combines TRBV7-9 with TRBJ1-1; D is uncertain. Between the trimmed V and J ends, which lost 4 bases and 5 bases, there was a span of 11 bases. The CDR3 loop spans 13 amino acids. Looked up from germline, CDR1 is SEHNR and CDR2 is FQNEAQ (reference sequence). The CDR3 loop reads CASSSPVVTEAFF. The CDR3, as DNA: TGTGCCAGCAGCTCCCCGGTTGTAACTGAAGCTTTCTTT.

The V gene is TRBV11-3, the J gene TRBJ1-4, with a possible D match to TRBD1 (5 bases). This CDR3 contains 16 residues. V lost 3 bases and J 3 bases, leaving 14 bases between the germline ends. Germline CDR1 and CDR2: SGHNT and YENEEA. CDR3 in amino acids: CASSFGREVANEKLFF. The DNA of the CDR3 is TGTGCCAGCAGCTTCGGCAGGGAGGTTGCTAATGAAAAACTGTTTTTT.

J is TRBJ2-5 and V is TRBV5-1, with 10 bases matching TRBD1. The CDR3 is 17 amino acids. From germline, CDR1 is SGHRS and CDR2 YFSETQ. V shed 4 bases, J shed 2 bases, and the junction held 11 bases outside the gene matches. Here the CDR3 reads CASSPPIGQGGQETQYF. In DNA, the CDR3 is TGCGCCAGCAGCCCCCCCATCGGACAGGGGGGGCAAGAGACCCAGTACTTC.

This clone was counted a few times. V usage is TRBV5-1 and J usage is TRBJ2-5; tentative D call: TRBD1 (5 bases). The V gene's germline CDR1 is SGHRS and CDR2 YFSETQ. There are 13 residues in the CDR3. With 0 bases removed from V and 3 bases from J, the gap between germline ends came to 6 bases. The CDR3 spells CASSLVTEETQYF. The CDR3 DNA reads TGCGCCAGCAGCTTGGTGACAGAAGAGACCCAGTACTTC.

The chain uses TRBV7-3 and TRBJ1-6; TRBD1 might be the D (6 bases). V lost 5 bases, J lost 3 bases, and 20 bases lay in between. CDR3 length: 18 amino acids. CDR1 and CDR2 (germline): SGHTA, FQGTGA. CDR3 DNA: TGTGCCAGCAGCCTCAAAACCCGACAGGTCCGCTATAATTCACCCCTCCACTTT. This encodes CASSLKTRQVRYNSPLHF. The variable domain in full, completed from reference TRBV7-3 and TRBJ1-6, reads GAGVSQTPSNKVTEKGKYVELRCDPISGHTALYWYRQSLGQGPEFLIYFQGTGAADDSGLPNDRFFAVRPEGSVSTLKIQRTERGDSAVYLCASSLKTRQVRYNSPLHFGNGTRLTVT.

The genes are TRBV11-2 and TRBJ2-3, with 9 bases lining up with TRBD2. The CDR3 loop spans 16 amino acids. Looked up from germline, CDR1 is SGHAT and CDR2 is FQNNGV. J lost 6 bases, V lost 1 base, and 8 bases had no gene match. The CDR3 nucleotides read TGTGCCAGCAGCTTAGCGGGCGGGAGGGCAGGGGATACGCAGTATTTT. Protein: CASSLAGGRAGDTQYF. The full variable domain, rest sourced from reference TRBV11-2 and TRBJ2-3, is EAGVAQSPRYKIIEKRQSVAFWCNPISGHATLYWYQQILGQGPKLLIQFQNNGVVDDSQLPKDRFSAERLKGVDSTLKIQPAKLEDSAVYLCASSLAGGRAGDTQYFGPGTRLTVL.

Here the CDR3 DNA reads TGTGCCAGCAGCGTAACTAGCGGGAGCTTTTACGAGCAGTACTTC. This gives the protein CASSVTSGSFYEQYF. This rearrangement joins TRBV11-2 to TRBJ2-7; 11 bases match TRBD2. This CDR3 has 15 amino acids. The V segment lost 5 bases and the J segment 4 bases; nucleotides outside the gene matches: 7. CDR1 and CDR2 from the germline V gene are SGHAT and FQNNGV. Complete variable domain (other parts from reference TRBV11-2 and TRBJ2-7): EAGVAQSPRYKIIEKRQSVAFWCNPISGHATLYWYQQILGQGPKLLIQFQNNGVVDDSQLPKDRFSAERLKGVDSTLKIQPAKLEDSAVYLCASSVTSGSFYEQYFGPGTRLTVT.